This T cell receptor (beta chain) was found in a study of regulatory T cells in long-lasting Graves disease. Of note for this clonotype: Its target is not known.

Regarding time point: persistent/refractory GD, antithyroid drugs over 5 years with positive TRAb. The TCR library used RNA extracted from PBMCs. Assembly of TCR beta libraries relied on iRepertoire HTBI primers together with Arm-PCR of CDR3 regions. TCRdb reprocessed the multiplex PCR reads via MiXCR and lists one record per CDR3 protein. In the table there are a few hundred thousand distinct CDR3 sequences, less than 25% of which are singletons. Points from the study as a whole: Rather than thyroid tissue, only peripheral blood underwent study. Those with persistent Graves' had less TCR diversity than newly diagnosed patients.

V lost 0 bases to trimming and J lost 6 bases, with 12 bases between them. In germline, CDR1 is SGHRS, CDR2 YFSETQ. This CDR3 is 15 amino acids long. This TCR was recovered from a female donor with Graves disease. The V gene is TRBV5-1, the J gene TRBJ2-2, with D uncertain. The sequencing here drew on peripheral blood mononuclear cells (PBMCs), taken when the disease was refractory, from a patient treated with antithyroid drugs. CDR3 DNA sequence: TGCGCCAGCAGCTTGGACGGGTATATGGCCGGGGAGCTGTTTTTT. The encoded protein is CASSLDGYMAGELFF.